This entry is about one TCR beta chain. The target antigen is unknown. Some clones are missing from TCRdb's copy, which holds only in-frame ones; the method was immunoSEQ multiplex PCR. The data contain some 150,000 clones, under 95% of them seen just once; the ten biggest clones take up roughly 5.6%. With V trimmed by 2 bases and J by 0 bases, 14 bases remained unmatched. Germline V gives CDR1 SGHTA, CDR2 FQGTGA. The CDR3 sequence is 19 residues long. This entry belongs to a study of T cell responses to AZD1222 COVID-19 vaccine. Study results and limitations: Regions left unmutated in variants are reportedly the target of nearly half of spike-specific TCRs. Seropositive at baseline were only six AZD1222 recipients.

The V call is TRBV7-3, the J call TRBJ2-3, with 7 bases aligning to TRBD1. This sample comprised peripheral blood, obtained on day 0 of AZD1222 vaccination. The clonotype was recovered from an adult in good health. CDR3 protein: CASSLLRELGTASTDTQYF. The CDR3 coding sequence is TGTGCCAGCAGCTTACTTAGGGAGCTAGGGACAGCCAGCACAGATACGCAGTATTTT.